The present T cell receptor (beta chain) was sequenced within a study of T cell responses to AZD1222 COVID-19 vaccine. V was cut by 3 bases and J by 2 bases, with 13 bases left in between. This CDR3 is built from 15 residues. From germline, CDR1 is MNHNS and CDR2 SASEGT. Assay: immunoSEQ multiplex PCR; the TCRdb copy retains only in-frame clones and omits some. The top ten hold 4.5% to 6% of the sample, which has tens of thousands of clones, approximately 91% seen once. The chain joins TRBV6-1 to TRBJ2-5; D unclear. The receptor comes from an adult in good health. This material consisted of peripheral blood, taken on day 0 of AZD1222 vaccination. The CDR3 DNA is TGTGCCAGCAGTGACGGTTGGAACAGACAAGAGACCCAGTACTTC. Translation: CASSDGWNRQETQYF.